This TCR beta chain was sequenced in a study of blood T cell repertoires in COVID-19. Study at large: Samples of COVID-19 (acute and convalescent) were obtained from the United States, Italy and Spain. From T cells, B-cell-depleted T cells, or PBMCs came the material, which was cDNA or gDNA.

While infection was still active, Seattle patients were enrolled and then followed longitudinally. As originally analysed: Amplification with reference gene primers provided the estimates of nucleated cell counts. The protocol was immunoSEQ multiplex PCR, while the TCRdb copy is restricted to in-frame clones and leaves out a portion. Clone size and the V and J calls come from that table; the DNA yielded D and trimming. The sample yields roughly 180,000 clones, roughly 84% seen once. The ends lost 4 bases at V and 1 base at J; junction bases unmatched: 3. Germline V gene data show CDR1 as LGHDT and CDR2 as YNNKEL (reference sequence). CDR3 length equals 16 residues. This clone was observed once.

The source of this sequence is a man older than 75 with COVID-19, enrolled during active disease. This chain joins TRBV3-1 (or the pseudogene TRBV3-2) and TRBJ2-6; the match to TRBD1 covers 8 bases. Specimen: peripheral blood. The CDR3 region is CASSRRDRSGANVLTF. DNA of the CDR3: TGTGCCAGCAGCCGTCGGGACAGGTCTGGGGCCAACGTCCTGACTTTC.